This T cell receptor beta chain originates from a study of CD8+CD57+ T cells in acquired aplastic anemia. Study conclusions and caveats: Patients and controls turned out to have roughly 30 CD8+ CDR3 sequences in common.

Genomic DNA, the template, was used for profiling of the TCR beta VDJ and CDR3. TCRdb reprocessed the reads via MiXCR and lists one record per CDR3 protein. The table records 150,000 to 200,000 distinct CDR3 sequences, about 60% of them present only once. A word on this clonotype: What it recognizes is unknown.

The trim removed 2 bases at V and 3 bases at J, leaving 5 bases unmatched. CDR1 and CDR2 (germline): KGHDR, SFDVKD. The CDR3 extends over 15 amino acids. The clonotype originates from a human donor in good health. This chain uses TRBV24-1 with TRBJ2-5, with 7 bases identical to TRBD1. The sequenced sample was sorted CD4+, CD8+, or CD8+CD57+ T cells (not recorded which) from PBMCs. The CDR3 region is CATSDWLGTEETQYF. The CDR3, as DNA: TGTGCCACCAGTGATTGGTTGGGGACAGAAGAGACCCAGTACTTC.